These 32 T cell receptor beta chains were all obtained from the same sample, sequenced in a study of blood T cell repertoires in COVID-19. TCRdb's copy holds only in-frame clones and misses some; the assay was immunoSEQ multiplex PCR. The table includes over 250,000 clones, roughly 80% detected once. The sample taken for sequencing was PBMCs or T cells enriched from blood (not recorded which). These receptors were taken from a man aged 40-50 years who had been exposed to COVID-19.

This sequence joins TRBV11-2 and TRBJ1-1; TRBD1 aligns across 7 bases. CDR1 and CDR2 (germline): SGHAT, FQNNGV. This CDR3 is 15 amino acids long. V gave up 5 bases and J gave up 4 bases; unmatched junction bases: 10. In DNA, the CDR3 is TGTGCCAGCAGCGGGACAGATAGTCGGACCACTGAAGCTTTCTTT. Its translation: CASSGTDSRTTEAFF.

Of note for this clone: At one boundary the junction diverges from the germline segment, which might be a read error. The chain is built from TRBV7-7 and TRBJ2-7; D is uncertain. Germline V gene sequence: CDR1 SSHAT, CDR2 FNYEAQ (reference sequence). The CDR3 loop spans 13 amino acids. The chain's CDR3 is CASSYRATYEQYF. The CDR3 DNA follows: TGTGCTAGCAGCTACAGAGCCACCTACGAGCAGTACTTC.

The chain recombines TRBV7-2 with TRBJ1-1, with D hard to call. The CDR3 covers 11 residues. Germline V gene lookup returns CDR1 SGHTA and CDR2 FQGNSA. V shed 5 bases and J shed 9 bases, with 10 bases lying between them. CDR3 region: CASSSGLQAFF. CDR3 nucleotide sequence: TGTGCCAGCAGCAGCGGCCTCCAAGCTTTCTTT.

V and J are TRBV11-3 and TRBJ2-1; D gene uncertain. Trimming cost V 2 bases and J 2 bases, with 13 bases left between them. Germline-derived CDR1 and CDR2 are SGHNT and YENEEA. This CDR3 has 16 amino acids. CDR3 protein: CASSLRSVAAYNEQFF. CDR3 nucleotides: TGTGCCAGCAGCTTAAGATCAGTGGCAGCCTACAATGAGCAGTTCTTC. The full variable domain, with the rest looked up from reference TRBV11-3 and TRBJ2-1, is EAGVVQSPRYKIIEKKQPVAFWCNPISGHNTLYWYLQNLGQGPELLIRYENEEAVDDSQLPKDRFSAERLKGVDSTLKIQPAELGDSAVYLCASSLRSVAAYNEQFFGPGTRLTVL.

The rearrangement joins TRBV30 to TRBJ2-7; 7 bases line up with TRBD1. CDR1 and CDR2 from the germline V gene are GTSNPN and SVGIG (reference sequence). The CDR3 consists of 13 residues. With 5 bases clipped from V and 2 bases from J, the junction kept 6 bases outside the gene matches. The CDR3 nucleotides read TGTGCCTGGTCGGGACAGAATACCTACGAGCAGTACTTC. Its translation: CAWSGQNTYEQYF.

The chain has TRBV7-2 and TRBJ2-3; no reliable D call. Germline V gives CDR1 SGHTA, CDR2 FQGNSA. This CDR3 comprises 13 residues. Trimming stripped 3 bases from V and 2 bases from J, with 6 bases between. The CDR3 loop reads CASSLVDTDTQYF. The CDR3 DNA reads as TGTGCCAGCAGCTTGGTAGACACAGATACGCAGTATTTT.

The CDR3 here is CASSLGQSYGYTF. DNA of the CDR3: TGTGCCAGCAGTTTGGGACAGTCCTATGGCTACACCTTC. This sequence joins TRBV3-1 (or the pseudogene TRBV3-2) and TRBJ1-2; 7 bases align to TRBD1. The CDR3 length is 13 residues. Germline CDR1 reads LGHDT; CDR2 reads YNNKEL (reference sequence). With V trimmed by 6 bases and J by 4 bases, 5 bases remained unmatched.

The chain uses TRBV2 and TRBJ2-1; 11 bases are shared with TRBD2. V lost 5 bases to trimming and J lost 6 bases; unmatched junction nucleotides: 3. This CDR3 comprises 14 residues. The germline CDR1 and CDR2 sequences are SNHLY and FYNNEI. CDR3 coding DNA: TGTGCCAGCAGTACTAGCGGGAGTTTCAATGAGCAGTTCTTC. Translating gives CASSTSGSFNEQFF.

The chain has TRBV18 and TRBJ2-3; 10 nucleotides align to TRBD1. This CDR3 has 17 amino acids. J gave up 6 bases and V 6 bases, and 15 bases lay outside the gene matches. The germline CDR1 and CDR2 sequences are KGHSH and LQKENI. DNA for the CDR3: TGTGCCAGCTCTTTGAGGGCGGACAGGGGGTATCGTGATACGCAGTATTTT. Translation: CASSLRADRGYRDTQYF.

The chain combines TRBV19 with TRBJ2-3, with no clear D. Trimming shortened V by 1 base and J by 3 bases, and 11 bases separated the two germline ends. Germline V gene data show CDR1 as LNHDA and CDR2 as SQIVND (reference sequence). The CDR3 length is 15 residues. The CDR3 DNA reads TGTGCCAGTAGTATAGGTCAGGTCGAAACAGATACGCAGTATTTT. Its translation is CASSIGQVETDTQYF.

The V gene is TRBV7-2, the J gene TRBJ2-1; 14 bases agree with TRBD2. The germline V gene encodes CDR1 SGHTA and CDR2 FQGNSA. With V trimmed by 3 bases and J by 12 bases, 4 bases remained unmatched. The CDR3 covers 14 residues. For the CDR3, the DNA is TGTGCCAGCAGCTTGGGACTAGCGGGAGCGGGGCAGTTCTTC. The encoded protein is CASSLGLAGAGQFF.

V usage is TRBV2 and J usage is TRBJ2-7, with D perhaps matching TRBD2 (6 bases). This CDR3 region has 14 residues. V lost 8 bases and J lost 0, with 14 bases in between. Germline V gives CDR1 SNHLY, CDR2 FYNNEI. DNA for the CDR3: TGTGCCAGCCGAATCCGGGGGTCCTCCTACGAGCAGTACTTC. This translates into CASRIRGSSYEQYF.

This clone was counted only a few times. This chain links TRBV7-6 with TRBJ2-7; TRBD1 might be the D (6 bases). This CDR3 contains 14 residues. V lost 2 bases and J 1 base, leaving 9 bases between the germline ends. Germline CDR1 SGHVS, CDR2 FNYEAQ. The CDR3 nucleotides read TGTGCCAGCAGCTTACAGGGGAATTCCTACGAGCAGTACTTC. Residues: CASSLQGNSYEQYF.

The rearrangement uses TRBV19 and TRBJ2-5; 7 nucleotides agree with TRBD1. V shed 3 bases, J shed 3 bases, and the junction held 4 bases outside the gene matches. Germline V gene lookup returns CDR1 LNHDA and CDR2 SQIVND (reference sequence). The CDR3 extends over 14 amino acids. The CDR3 bases are TGTGCCAGTAGTATGTGGGGGACAGAAGAGACCCAGTACTTC. Residues: CASSMWGTEETQYF.

CDR3 protein: CASSLPRGYNEQFF. In nucleotides, the CDR3 is TGTGCCAGCAGCTTGCCTAGGGGCTACAATGAGCAGTTCTTC. The chain combines TRBV7-9 with TRBJ2-1; D might be TRBD1 (5 bases). Germline CDR1 SEHNR, CDR2 FQNEAQ (reference sequence). The CDR3 extends over 14 amino acids. Trimming stripped 3 bases from V and 3 bases from J, with 9 bases between.

The chain couples TRBV6-1 to TRBJ2-1; 9 nucleotides line up with TRBD1. The CDR3 is 16 residues long. Germline trimming cut 2 bases from V and 1 base from J; bases unmatched to any gene: 3. Per germline, CDR1 MNHNS and CDR2 SASEGT. The CDR3 loop is CASSEWGQGSYNEQFF. The CDR3 DNA follows: TGTGCCAGCAGTGAATGGGGACAGGGTTCCTACAATGAGCAGTTCTTC.

As concerns this clone: Other DNA sequences in this specimen translate into the identical CDR3. This chain joins TRBV5-1 and TRBJ1-1; D unresolved. Deletions cut 4 bases from V and 6 bases from J, with 10 bases between. From germline, CDR1 is SGHRS and CDR2 YFSETQ. The CDR3 loop spans 12 amino acids. DNA for the CDR3: TGCGCCAGCAGCCGCGAGGGCCCTGAAGCTTTCTTT. Amino acid sequence: CASSREGPEAFF.

The genes are TRBV2 and TRBJ2-1, with a possible D match to TRBD2 (5 bases). Trimming left V 6 bases short and J 6 bases short, with 15 bases between. Germline V CDR1 and CDR2: SNHLY, FYNNEI. CDR3 length equals 14 residues. This chain's CDR3 is CASRLGETTNEQFF. The CDR3 DNA reads as TGTGCCAGCAGGCTCGGGGAAACGACCAATGAGCAGTTCTTC.

The chain couples TRBV5-4 to TRBJ2-7; 8 positions match TRBD2. The length of the CDR3 is 13 residues. The germline gives CDR1 SGHNT, CDR2 YYREEE (reference sequence). V lost 3 bases to trimming and J lost 13 bases; unmatched junction nucleotides: 12. CDR3 nucleotides: TGTGCCAGCAGCTCCCAAGGGACTAGGAGTAGTTACTTC. It specifies CASSSQGTRSSYF.

The chain uses TRBV24-1 and TRBJ2-3; 8 nucleotides match TRBD2. Trimming took 9 bases from V and 2 from J; bases not matched to a gene: 9. The V gene's germline CDR1 is KGHDR and CDR2 SFDVKD. This CDR3 spans 15 amino acids. CDR3 protein: CATQTTSGYTDTQYF. The DNA for the CDR3 is TGTGCCACCCAGACAACTAGCGGCTACACAGATACGCAGTATTTT.

The chain has TRBV2 and TRBJ2-3; 12 bases match TRBD2. CDR3 length equals 16 residues. CDR1 is SNHLY and CDR2 is FYNNEI in the germline V gene. Trimming at V came to 2 bases and at J to 6 bases, leaving 6 bases not matched to a gene. CDR3 sequence: CASSETSGLAGDTQYF. DNA of the CDR3: TGTGCCAGCAGTGAAACCTCAGGACTAGCGGGGGATACGCAGTATTTT.

In its sample, this clone was seen a few times. The chain has TRBV7-9 and TRBJ2-1; the match to TRBD2 covers 11 bases. The CDR3 consists of 15 residues. From germline, CDR1 is SEHNR and CDR2 FQNEAQ (reference sequence). V was clipped by 8 bases and J by 0 bases; unmatched bases: 3. Written as DNA, the CDR3 is TGTGCCAGCGGAACTAGCGGGAGCTCCTACAATGAGCAGTTCTTC. Protein sequence: CASGTSGSSYNEQFF.

The chain has TRBV6-5 and TRBJ2-1; 9 bases are a match to TRBD1. CDR1 MNHEY and CDR2 SVGAGI come from the germline V gene. V gave up 6 bases and J gave up 7 bases; unmatched junction bases: 7. The CDR3 runs to 14 residues. CDR3 loop: CASRSGTGLNEQFF. The CDR3 DNA reads TGTGCCAGCAGATCCGGGACAGGGCTGAATGAGCAGTTCTTC.

The gene calls are TRBV11-2 and TRBJ1-6, with 9 bases matching TRBD1. The germline CDR1 and CDR2 sequences are SGHAT and FQNNGV. V lost 5 bases, J lost 0 bases, and 8 bases stayed unmatched. The CDR3 consists of 18 residues. The CDR3 loop is CASSADRGRSSYNSPLHF. The CDR3 DNA reads TGTGCCAGCAGCGCGGACAGGGGACGGAGCTCCTATAATTCACCCCTCCACTTT.

The V call is TRBV24-1, the J call TRBJ1-5; D perhaps matches TRBD1 (5 bases). V shed 5 bases and J shed 2 bases, with 18 bases lying between them. Germline V gene data show CDR1 as KGHDR and CDR2 as SFDVKD. The CDR3 covers 17 residues. As DNA, the CDR3 is TGTGCCACCAGTGGAAACGTTCAGACAGATGGCAATCAGCCCCAGCATTTT. It is translated as CATSGNVQTDGNQPQHF.

The V call is TRBV19, the J call TRBJ2-1; the match to TRBD1 covers 9 bases. CDR3 size: 11 residues. V lost 7 bases to trimming and J lost 10 bases; unmatched junction nucleotides: 2. The germline V gene has CDR1 LNHDA and CDR2 SQIVND (reference sequence). CDR3 sequence reads: CASTTGGEQFF. The CDR3 nucleotides read TGTGCCAGTACTACAGGGGGCGAGCAGTTCTTC. Full variable domain (missing parts from reference TRBV19 and TRBJ2-1): DGGITQSPKYLFRKEGQNVTLSCEQNLNHDAMYWYRQDPGQGLRLIYYSQIVNDFQKGDIAEGYSVSREKKESFPLTVTSAQKNPTAFYLCASTTGGEQFFGPGTRLTVL.

This rearrangement joins TRBV10-3 to TRBJ1-2; D is unclear. The CDR3 length is 15 residues. Germline CDR1 is ENHRY and CDR2 is SYGVKD. V lost 0 bases and J 3 bases, leaving 11 bases between the germline ends. The CDR3 coding sequence is TGTGCCATCAGTGAGTCGTCAGGTCGCGACTATGGCTACACCTTC. It specifies CAISESSGRDYGYTF.

This chain uses TRBV18 with TRBJ2-1; possibly TRBD1 for D (5 bases). CDR1 is KGHSH and CDR2 is LQKENI in the germline V gene. Between the trimmed V and J ends, which lost 3 bases and 3 bases, there was a span of 15 bases. The CDR3 runs to 16 residues. CDR3 sequence: CASSPGSRVGYNEQFF. CDR3 DNA sequence: TGTGCCAGCTCACCGGGCTCCAGGGTCGGCTACAATGAGCAGTTCTTC.

The chain combines TRBV21-1 with TRBJ1-5; TRBD1, the table's D call, was not compared with the DNA. TRBV21-1 is recorded as a pseudogene. CDR3 size: 17 residues. The CDR3 nucleotides read TGTGCCAGCAGCAAAGGGGGACAGGGTTATAGCAATCAGCCCCAGCATTTT. Its protein is CASSKGGQGYSNQPQHF.

This chain joins TRBV5-1 and TRBJ1-2; TRBD1 aligns across 10 bases. The length of the CDR3 is 14 residues. The V segment lost 4 bases and the J segment 5 bases; nucleotides outside the gene matches: 5. Germline CDR1 and CDR2: SGHRS and YFSETQ. In DNA form, the CDR3 reads TGCGCCAGCAGCCGTGGACAGGGGGAGTATGGCTACACCTTC. This encodes CASSRGQGEYGYTF.

This clone was found once. The CDR3 region is CATQETGGVETQYF. In nucleotides, the CDR3 is TGTGCCACCCAAGAGACAGGGGGCGTTGAGACCCAGTACTTC. J is TRBJ2-5 and V is TRBV6-5; 10 bases agree with TRBD1. V was clipped by 10 bases and J by 5 bases; unmatched bases: 10. This CDR3 has 14 amino acids. Germline CDR1 reads MNHEY; CDR2 reads SVGAGI.

This clone was recorded once. The genes are TRBV6-1 and TRBJ1-5, with D perhaps matching TRBD1 (6 bases). Looked up from germline, CDR1 is MNHNS and CDR2 is SASEGT. The CDR3 covers 18 residues. V lost 4 bases to trimming and J lost 2 bases, with 21 bases between them. CDR3 sequence reads: CASSGTGLKNWRNQPQHF. CDR3 coding DNA: TGTGCCAGCAGTGGAACAGGGCTGAAAAATTGGCGCAATCAGCCCCAGCATTTT.